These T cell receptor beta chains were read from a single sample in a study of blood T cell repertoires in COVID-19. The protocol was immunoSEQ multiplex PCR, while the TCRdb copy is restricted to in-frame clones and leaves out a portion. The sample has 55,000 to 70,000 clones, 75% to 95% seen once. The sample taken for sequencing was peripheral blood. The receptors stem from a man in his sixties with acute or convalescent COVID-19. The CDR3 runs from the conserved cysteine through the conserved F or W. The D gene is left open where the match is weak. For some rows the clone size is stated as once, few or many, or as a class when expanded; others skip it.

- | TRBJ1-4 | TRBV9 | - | CASGRSDEKLFF | TGTGCCAGCGGTCGCAGCGATGAAAAACTGTTTTTT
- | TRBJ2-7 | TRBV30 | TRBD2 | CAWKYGRAYEQYF | TGTGCCTGGAAATATGGGAGGGCCTACGAGCAGTACTTC
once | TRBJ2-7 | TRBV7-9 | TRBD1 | CASSPRQGYEQYF | TGTGCCAGCAGCCCGCGACAGGGCTACGAGCAGTACTTC
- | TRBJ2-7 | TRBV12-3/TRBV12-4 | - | CASSSQGYYEQYF | TGTGCCAGCAGTTCACAGGGTTACTACGAGCAGTACTTC
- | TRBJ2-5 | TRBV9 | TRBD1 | CASSNGQGGETQYF | TGTGCCAGCAGCAACGGACAGGGGGGGGAGACCCAGTACTTC
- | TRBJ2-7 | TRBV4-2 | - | CASSQDLREIYEQYF | TGTGCCAGCAGCCAAGACTTGAGGGAGATCTACGAGCAGTACTTC
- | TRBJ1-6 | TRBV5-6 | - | CASSLRVHSPLHF | TGTGCCAGCAGCTTGCGAGTTCATTCACCCCTCCACTTT
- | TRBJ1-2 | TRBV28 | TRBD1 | CASREQGDYGYTF | TGTGCCAGCAGGGAACAGGGGGACTATGGCTACACCTTC
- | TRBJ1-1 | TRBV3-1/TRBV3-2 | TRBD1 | CASSGGTGLRVEAFF | TGTGCCAGCAGCGGAGGGACAGGGTTACGGGTTGAAGCTTTCTTT
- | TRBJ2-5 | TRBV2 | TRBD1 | CASRVSLRGETQYF | TGTGCCAGCCGCGTCTCCCTCAGGGGGGAGACCCAGTACTTC
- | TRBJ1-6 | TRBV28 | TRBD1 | CASSLGTANIFLHF | TGTGCCAGCAGTTTGGGGACAGCTAATATCTTTCTCCACTTT
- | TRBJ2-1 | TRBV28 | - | CASSNRGGSYNEQFF | TGTGCCAGCTCCAACAGGGGAGGCTCCTACAATGAGCAGTTCTTC
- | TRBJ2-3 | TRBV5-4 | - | CASTPTGVADTQYF | TGTGCCAGCACACCTACGGGGGTCGCAGATACGCAGTATTTT
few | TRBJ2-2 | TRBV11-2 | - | CASSLSGTGELFF | TGTGCCAGCAGCTTATCAGGCACCGGGGAGCTGTTTTTT
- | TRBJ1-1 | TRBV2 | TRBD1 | CASTSWTGPEAFF | TGTGCCAGCACCTCCTGGACAGGCCCTGAAGCTTTCTTT
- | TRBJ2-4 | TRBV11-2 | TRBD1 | CASSLVVPTGGVKNIQYF | TGTGCCAGCAGCTTAGTGGTCCCGACAGGGGGTGTCAAAAACATTCAGTACTTC
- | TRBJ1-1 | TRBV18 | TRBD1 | CASKGQGGTEAFF | TGTGCCAGCAAGGGACAGGGGGGCACTGAAGCTTTCTTT
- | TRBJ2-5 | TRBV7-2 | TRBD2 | CASSPLTSGGRTQYF | TGTGCCAGCAGTCCCCTTACTAGCGGGGGACGGACCCAGTACTTC
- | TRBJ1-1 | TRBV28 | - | CASSPYGGLMSEAFF | TGTGCCAGCAGCCCCTATGGGGGACTTATGTCTGAAGCTTTCTTT
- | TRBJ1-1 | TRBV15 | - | CATSREGRSLNTEAFF | TGTGCCACCAGCAGAGAGGGCAGGTCCTTGAACACTGAAGCTTTCTTT
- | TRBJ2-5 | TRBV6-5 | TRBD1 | CASKGPPQGWETQYF | TGTGCCAGCAAGGGTCCCCCACAGGGGTGGGAGACCCAGTACTTC
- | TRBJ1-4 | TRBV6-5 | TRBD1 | CASSVDRGSEKLFF | TGTGCCAGCAGCGTGGACAGGGGGAGTGAAAAACTGTTTTTT
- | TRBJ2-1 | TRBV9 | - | CASSTGWVQGSWAAHPGNEQFF | TGTGCCAGCAGCACAGGGTGGGTGCAGGGCTCCTGGGCGGCCCACCCGGGGAATGAGCAGTTCTTC
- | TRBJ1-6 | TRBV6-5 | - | CASSYSATENSPLHF | TGTGCCAGCAGTTACTCGGCGACGGAGAATTCACCCCTCCACTTT
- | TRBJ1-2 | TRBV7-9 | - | CASSLGNRRYGYTF | TGTGCCAGCAGCTTAGGAAACAGGAGATATGGCTACACCTTC
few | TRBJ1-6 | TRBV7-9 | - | CASSLDGDNSPLHF | TGTGCCAGCAGCTTAGACGGGGATAATTCACCCCTCCACTTT
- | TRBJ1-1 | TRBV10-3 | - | CAISESWGTQGSGAFF | TGTGCCATCAGTGAGTCTTGGGGTACTCAGGGTTCTGGAGCTTTCTTT
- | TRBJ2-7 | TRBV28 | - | CASSLPGFSSYEQYF | TGTGCCAGCAGTTTACCAGGCTTTAGCTCCTACGAGCAGTACTTC
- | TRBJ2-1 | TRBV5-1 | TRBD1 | CASSFSGQGINEQFF | TGCGCCAGCAGCTTTTCGGGACAGGGTATTAATGAGCAGTTCTTC
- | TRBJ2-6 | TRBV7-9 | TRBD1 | CASSLISAGGSGANVLTF | TGTGCCAGCAGCTTAATTTCCGCAGGGGGCTCTGGGGCCAACGTCCTGACTTTC
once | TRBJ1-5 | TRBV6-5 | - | CASRLAHDQPQHF | TGTGCCAGCAGGTTGGCTCATGATCAGCCCCAGCATTTT
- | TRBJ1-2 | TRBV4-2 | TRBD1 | CASSQEKGALRGYTF | TGTGCCAGCAGCCAAGAAAAGGGGGCTTTACGTGGCTACACCTTC
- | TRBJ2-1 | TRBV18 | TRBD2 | CASSPGTSRENEQFF | TGTGCCAGCTCACCCGGGACTAGCAGAGAGAATGAGCAGTTCTTC
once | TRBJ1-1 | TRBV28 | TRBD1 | CASSSGTGLQNTEAFF | TGTGCCAGCAGTTCCGGGACAGGGTTGCAGAACACTGAAGCTTTCTTT
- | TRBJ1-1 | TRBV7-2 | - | CASSLAGGVANTEAFF | TGTGCCAGCAGCTTAGCGGGCGGGGTGGCGAACACTGAAGCTTTCTTT
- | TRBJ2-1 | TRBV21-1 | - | CASSKLVAEPGYNEQFF | TGTGCCAGCAGCAAGCTTGTAGCGGAACCAGGTTACAATGAGCAGTTCTTC
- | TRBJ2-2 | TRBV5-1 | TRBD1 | CASSLDRGQGGELFF | TGCGCCAGCAGCTTGGACAGGGGGCAGGGCGGGGAGCTGTTTTTT
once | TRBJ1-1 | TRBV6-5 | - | CASSYQNMNTEAFF | TGTGCCAGCAGTTACCAGAACATGAACACTGAAGCTTTCTTT
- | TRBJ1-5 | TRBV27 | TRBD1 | CASSWTGATNQPQHF | TGTGCCAGCAGTTGGACAGGGGCGACGAATCAGCCCCAGCATTTT
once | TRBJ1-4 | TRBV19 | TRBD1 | CASNAGGTATNEKLFF | TGTGCCAGCAACGCAGGGGGCACAGCAACTAATGAAAAACTGTTTTTT
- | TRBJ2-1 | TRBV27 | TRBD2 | CASSSPGTSGRYEQFF | TGTGCCAGCAGTTCCCCCGGGACTAGCGGGAGGTATGAGCAGTTCTTC
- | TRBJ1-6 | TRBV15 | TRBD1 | CATSGTTGVGSPLHF | TGTGCCACCAGCGGTACCACAGGGGTGGGGTCACCCCTCCACTTT
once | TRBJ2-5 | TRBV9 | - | CASSVSPGRETQYF | TGTGCCAGCAGCGTATCCCCGGGGAGGGAGACCCAGTACTTC
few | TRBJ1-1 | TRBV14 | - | CASSLSRRGTEAFF | TGTGCCAGCAGCCTGAGTCGCAGGGGCACAGAAGCTTTCTTT
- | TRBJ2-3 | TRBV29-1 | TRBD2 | CSVGGTSGSLRTDTQYF | TGCAGCGTCGGAGGGACTAGCGGGAGTTTGAGGACAGATACGCAGTATTTT
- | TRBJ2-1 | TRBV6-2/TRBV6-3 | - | CASSPDSGSYNEQFF | TGTGCCAGCAGTCCCGACTCGGGATCCTACAATGAGCAGTTCTTC
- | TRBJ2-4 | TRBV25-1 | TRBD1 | CASSRQGTNIQYF | TGTGCCAGCAGCAGACAGGGGACAAACATTCAGTACTTC
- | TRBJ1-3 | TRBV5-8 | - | CASSLDTSPGNTIYF | TGTGCCAGCAGCCTGGACACAAGTCCAGGGAACACCATATATTTT
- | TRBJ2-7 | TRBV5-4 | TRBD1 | CASSLVGGLSYEQYF | TGTGCCAGCAGCTTGGTAGGGGGCCTCTCCTACGAGCAGTACTTC
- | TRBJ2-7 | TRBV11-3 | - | CASSLLGFGYEQYF | TGTGCCAGCAGCTTATTGGGTTTCGGGTACGAGCAGTACTTC
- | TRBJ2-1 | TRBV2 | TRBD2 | CASRATSGSNEQFF | TGTGCCAGCAGGGCCACTAGCGGGAGTAATGAGCAGTTCTTC
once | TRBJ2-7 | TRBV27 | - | CASSSMGGPRAYEQYF | TGTGCCAGCAGCTCCATGGGAGGTCCTAGGGCCTACGAGCAGTACTTC
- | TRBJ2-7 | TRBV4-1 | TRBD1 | CASSHKVKRDSLYEQYF | TGCGCCAGCAGCCACAAAGTCAAACGGGACAGCCTCTACGAGCAGTACTTC
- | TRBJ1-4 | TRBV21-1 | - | CAAGQGKTNEKLFF | TGTGCCGCAGGGCAGGGGAAGACTAATGAAAAACTGTTTTTT
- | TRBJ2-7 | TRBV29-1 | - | CSALGQYEQYF | TGCAGCGCTCTCGGACAGTACGAGCAGTACTTC
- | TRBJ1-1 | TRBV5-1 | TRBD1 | CASRPHLTGVKTEAFF | TGCGCCAGCAGACCGCACCTGACAGGGGTAAAGACTGAAGCTTTCTTT
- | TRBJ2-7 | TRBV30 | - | CAWKSGYSYEQYF | TGTGCCTGGAAATCAGGTTACTCCTACGAGCAGTACTTC
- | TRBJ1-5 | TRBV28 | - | CASRTAAGHQPQHF | TGTGCTAGCAGGACTGCCGCGGGGCATCAGCCCCAGCATTTT
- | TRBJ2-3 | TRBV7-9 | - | CASSQGTPHSTQYF | TGTGCCAGCAGCCAAGGGACACCCCACAGTACGCAGTATTTT
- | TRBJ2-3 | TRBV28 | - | CASTQGGVSSHTDTQYF | TGTGCCAGCACTCAGGGGGGAGTGTCCTCCCACACAGATACGCAGTATTTT